The clone carrying this TCR beta chain has more than one count but fewer than ten. Antigen unknown. This sample was taken from a study of T cells in Graves' hyperthyroidism and ophthalmopathy. Study-wide points: Most thyroid clonotypes that were expanded above 0.001 also turned up in blood.

Template material for amplifying TCR beta CDR3 regions consisted of RNA transcripts. Researchers ran a first-round RT-PCR on the TCR CDR3 using the HTBI primer set. Using its own MiXCR run on the multiplex PCR reads, TCRdb lists one record per CDR3 protein. The table has fewer than 650,000 distinct CDR3 sequences, 14% seen once. V lost 4 bases to trimming and J lost 9 bases; unmatched junction nucleotides: 13. Germline V lookup: CDR1 SGHVS, CDR2 FNYEAQ. The CDR3 consists of 17 residues. Uncontrolled infection, other autoimmune disease, pregnancy or lactation barred patients from enrollment. The genes are TRBV7-6 and TRBJ1-6; 9 bases align to TRBD1. The receptor was isolated from a woman aged 18-29 years with Graves' ophthalmopathy. The sequenced sample was blood. CDR3: CASSSQPGQGVGSPLHF. The CDR3 coding sequence is TGTGCCAGCAGCTCTCAGCCGGGACAGGGAGTCGGTTCACCCCTCCACTTT.